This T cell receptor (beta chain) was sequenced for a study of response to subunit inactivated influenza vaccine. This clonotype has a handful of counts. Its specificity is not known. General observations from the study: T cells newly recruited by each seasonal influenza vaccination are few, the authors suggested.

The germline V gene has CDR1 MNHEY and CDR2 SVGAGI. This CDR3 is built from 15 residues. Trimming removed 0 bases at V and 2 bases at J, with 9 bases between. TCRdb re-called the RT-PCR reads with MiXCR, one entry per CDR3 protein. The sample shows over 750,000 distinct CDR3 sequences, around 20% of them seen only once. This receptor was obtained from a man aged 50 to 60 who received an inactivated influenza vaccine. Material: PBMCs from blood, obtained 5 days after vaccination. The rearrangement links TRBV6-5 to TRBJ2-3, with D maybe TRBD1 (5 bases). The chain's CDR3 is CASSYSRQITDTQYF. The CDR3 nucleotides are TGTGCCAGCAGTTACTCACGACAGATCACAGATACGCAGTATTTT.